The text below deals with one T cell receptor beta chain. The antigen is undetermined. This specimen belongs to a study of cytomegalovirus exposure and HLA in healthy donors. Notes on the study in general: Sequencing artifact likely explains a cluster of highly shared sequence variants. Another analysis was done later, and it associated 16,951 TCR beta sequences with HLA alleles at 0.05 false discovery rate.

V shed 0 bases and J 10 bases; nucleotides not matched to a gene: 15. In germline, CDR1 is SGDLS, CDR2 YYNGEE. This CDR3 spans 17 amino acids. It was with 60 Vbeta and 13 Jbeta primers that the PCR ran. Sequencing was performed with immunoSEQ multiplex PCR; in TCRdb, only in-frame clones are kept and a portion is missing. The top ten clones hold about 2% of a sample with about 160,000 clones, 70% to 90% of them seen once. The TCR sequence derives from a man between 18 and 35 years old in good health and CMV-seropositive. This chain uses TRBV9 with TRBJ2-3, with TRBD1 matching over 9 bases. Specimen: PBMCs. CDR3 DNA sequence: TGTGCCAGCAGCGTAGGGTCGGGACAGGGATCCCCCCTTGCGCAGTATTTT. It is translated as CASSVGSGQGSPLAQYF.